This T cell receptor beta chain stems from a study of CD8 T cells in ankylosing spondylitis. Study outcomes and limitations: A TCR beta motif made of about eight highly homologous variants seemed typical of ankylosing spondylitis blood. Significant enrichment of disease-linked clones was reported in matched ankylosing spondylitis synovial fluid. Some of the motif variants had earlier been found in reactive arthritis patients' fluid and blood.

About this clonotype: What it binds is unknown.

CDR1 is DFQATT and CDR2 is SNEGSKA in the germline V gene (reference sequence). This CDR3 has 16 amino acids. Unmatched junction bases numbered 5, after V lost 4 bases and J lost 4 bases. In making TCR beta libraries, quantitative 5'-RACE with molecular barcodes was used. Via MiXCR, TCRdb re-called the 5' RACE reads, giving one row per CDR3 protein. This table holds approximately 440,000 distinct CDR3 sequences, over 15% found once. This chain uses TRBV20-1 with TRBJ2-1, with TRBD2 identical over 15 bases. The sequencing sample was made of blood, either unsorted or a sorted T cell fraction (not recorded which). The receptor was derived from a male donor with ankylosing spondylitis. DNA of the CDR3: TGCAGTGCTAACGGACTAGCGGGAGGGAGGTACAATGAGCAGTTCTTC. Translating gives CSANGLAGGRYNEQFF.